This T cell receptor beta chain stems from a study of blood T cell repertoires in COVID-19 (TCRdb year 2020). General notes on the study: The collaborator samples originated in the United States, Italy and Spain and spanned the acute and convalescent phases of COVID-19. Deeply sampled blood TCRbeta repertoires from subjects exposed to, actively infected with, or recovered from COVID-19 were included in the dataset. The prospective study material was composed of cDNA or gDNA derived from T cells, B-cell-depleted T cells, or PBMCs. A de-identified subject ID, COVID-19 status, age in years and sex were almost always included in the sample metadata. A freely available public database, intended as a resource for researchers studying the immune response to SARS-CoV-2, is where the repertoires were released. The samples were drawn from two sources: the first 160 participants of the ongoing ImmuneRACE study, and 1,254 subjects contributed by 6 global collaborators. Where available, HLA class I and class II types were taken from metadata supplied by the sample provider and were not determined by assay-based typing.

Comments on this clone: Its antigen is unknown. Base-call qualities are not available, and no considerably larger clone is one nucleotide away.

Whole blood was collected in K2EDTA tubes by collaborating institutions according to the institutions' own protocols. Collaborator samples were shipped for TCRbeta analysis as frozen whole blood, isolated PBMCs, or DNA extracted from either sample type. Broad study findings and their caveats: The quantity of clinical and demographic metadata differed by source and by participant and was supplied without curation.

TCRbeta CDR3 regions were amplified from genomic DNA by means of the immunoSEQ Assay, a bias-controlled multiplex PCR. On the study's bioinformatics: Within the assay, amplification of reference gene primers was used to estimate how many nucleated cells each sample contained. To quantify the absolute abundance of each unique TCRbeta CDR3 rearrangement, sequence reads were collapsed and filtered. For each sample, productive Simpson clonality was calculated by taking the square root of Simpson's diversity index across productive rearrangements. TCRdb stores this immuneACCESS table with in-frame sequences only. Part of the clones is absent; in the studies checked, under half of the shortfall reflects unresolved V genes, and no reason is known for the rest. That table supplies the V and J calls and clone size; D and trimming were determined from the DNA. This sample gives over 85,000 clones in total; approximately 80% of them show up just once. 20% to 30% of the sample rests with the top ten.

CDR1 and CDR2 are drawn from the germline V gene: KGHSH, LQKENI. Cut back by 2 bases and 4 bases, the V and J ends lie 12 bases apart. Taken from cysteine to valine, the CDR3 has 14 residues. Only the CDR3 portion is preserved as DNA: 42 bases, with reading frame beginning at the first base. Sequencing input: peripheral blood. The TCR originated in a man between 60 and 70 years old with acute or convalescent COVID-19. The sequence is built from TRBV18 and TRBJ2-7; tentative D gene TRBD2, with 5 bases matching. The CDR3 protein is CASSPSNGGYEQYV. The base sequence is TGTGCCAGCTCACCATCCAACGGAGGATACGAGCAGTACGTC.